This TCR beta chain was recovered during a study of T-cell reconstitution after alpha-beta-depleted transplantation in children. Points from the study as a whole: By about two months after transplant, alpha-beta T cells reportedly arose from several hundred graft clones that had expanded. At day 60, the high TCRbeta diversity found in some patients originated from recipient T cells and thymic progenitors that had survived. Newly generated T cells supplied most T-cell counts and diversity one year post-transplant.

This clonotype was seen many times. What it binds is not known. During its preparation, the TCRbeta library received unique molecular identifiers. From the PCR reads, TCRdb called clonotypes with MiXCR, one entry per CDR3 protein. The sample shows 220,000 or so distinct CDR3 sequences, under 9.5% of them seen only once. The receptor's source is a male patient younger than 18 who had a stem cell transplant for acute lymphoblastic leukemia, so the T cells may come from the graft donor. The sample in question was PBMCs, mostly from graft donor cells, obtained 180 days after TCRalphabeta/CD19-depleted stem cell transplant.

CDR3 protein: CASSLVGVRTGELFF. The CDR3 bases are TGTGCCAGCAGCTTGGTAGGGGTGCGCACCGGGGAGCTGTTTTTT. This chain links TRBV5-5 with TRBJ2-2; maybe TRBD1 (5 bases). V was trimmed by 0 bases and J by 4 bases, leaving 10 bases between them. CDR1 is SGHKS and CDR2 is YYEKEE in the germline V gene (reference sequence). CDR3 length equals 15 residues.